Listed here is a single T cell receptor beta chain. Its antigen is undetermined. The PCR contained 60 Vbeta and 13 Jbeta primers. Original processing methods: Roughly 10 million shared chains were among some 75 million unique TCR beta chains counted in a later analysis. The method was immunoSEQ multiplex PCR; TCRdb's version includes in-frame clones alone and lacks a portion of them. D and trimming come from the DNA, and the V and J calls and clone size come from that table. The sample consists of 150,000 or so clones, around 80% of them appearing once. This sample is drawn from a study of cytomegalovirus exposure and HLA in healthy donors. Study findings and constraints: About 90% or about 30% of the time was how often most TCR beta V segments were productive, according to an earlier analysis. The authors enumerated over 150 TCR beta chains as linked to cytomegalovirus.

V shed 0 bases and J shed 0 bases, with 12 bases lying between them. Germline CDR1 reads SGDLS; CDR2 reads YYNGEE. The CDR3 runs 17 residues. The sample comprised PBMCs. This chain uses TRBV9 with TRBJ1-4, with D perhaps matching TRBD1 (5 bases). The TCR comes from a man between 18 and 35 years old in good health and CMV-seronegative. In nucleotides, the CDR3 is TGTGCCAGCAGCGTAGGGGGGGGTCCTGCAACTAATGAAAAACTGTTTTTT. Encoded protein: CASSVGGGPATNEKLFF.